This is a list of T cell receptor beta chains from one sample in a study of ipilimumab plus nivolumab after autologous stem cell transplantation. Profiled with immunoSEQ multiplex PCR; TCRdb holds only in-frame clones, not every one. The sample yields approximately 40,000 clones, 80% to 95% seen once. The sample consisted of PBMCs, taken in a trial of ipilimumab plus nivolumab as post-transplant consolidation. These receptors were collected from a male donor with multiple myeloma. Both conserved end residues are part of each CDR3. The D gene is left open where the match is weak.

v_call	d_call	cdr3_length	j_call	cdr3_nt	cdr3_aa
TRBV4-3	TRBD1	16	TRBJ1-4	TGCGCCAGCAGCCATATACCGGGACAGGGGAATGAAAAACTGTTTTTT	CASSHIPGQGNEKLFF
TRBV5-6	-	14	TRBJ2-1	TGTGCCAGCGCGCGACTAGGACTGGCTGCTGAGCAGTTCTTC	CASARLGLAAEQFF
TRBV29-1	-	11	TRBJ1-3	TGCAGCGGGACAGCTGGAAACACCATATATTTT	CSGTAGNTIYF
TRBV19	-	13	TRBJ1-1	TGTGCCAGTAGGTGGGGGCGAGGGACTGAAGCTTTCTTT	CASRWGRGTEAFF
TRBV5-6	-	13	TRBJ2-7	TGTGCCAGCAGCTTGGACACAGACTACGAGCAGTACTTC	CASSLDTDYEQYF
TRBV5-4	TRBD1	15	TRBJ1-2	TGTGCCAGCAGACCTACAGGGGAGTCTAACTATGGCTACACCTTC	CASRPTGESNYGYTF
TRBV21-1	-	15	TRBJ2-5	TGTGCCAGCAGCACCCCTCAATTGGAAAAAGAGACCCAGTACTTC	CASSTPQLEKETQYF
TRBV9	TRBD2	15	TRBJ2-5	TGTGCCAGCAGCGTAGGCGGGGGGGCTGTGGAGACCCAGTACTTC	CASSVGGGAVETQYF
TRBV7-6	-	16	TRBJ2-7	TGTGCCAGCAGCTTAGGGTTCTCGCTCAGCTCCTACGAGCAGTACTTC	CASSLGFSLSSYEQYF
TRBV9	-	15	TRBJ2-3	TGTGCCAGCAGCGTAGCCGGCGGGGCCACAGATACGCAGTATTTT	CASSVAGGATDTQYF
TRBV6-5	TRBD1	14	TRBJ2-4	TGTGCCAGCAGTTTAGGGGGCGGCGTACCAATTCAGTACTTC	CASSLGGGVPIQYF
TRBV7-9	-	15	TRBJ1-4	TGTGCCAGCAGCCTAGGGGAGGCCCCTAATGAAAAACTGTTTTTT	CASSLGEAPNEKLFF